These 11 T cell receptor beta chains share one sample of origin, sequenced in a study of blood T cells in healthy people across ages. Next came a second PCR, run for about 6 to 11 cycles, which used a sample-barcoded 5' primer along with a J-beta primer mix. TCRdb reprocessed the 5' RACE reads with MiXCR, giving one entry per CDR3 protein. The sample gives some 550,000 distinct CDR3 sequences, under 55% of which show up once; around 24% is in the top ten. Input material: blood. These receptor sequences come from an older man in good health.

This clonotype was picked up many times. The rearrangement joins TRBV6-6 to TRBJ2-1; no clear D gene. V lost 2 bases and J lost 0, with 11 bases in between. Germline loops: CDR1 MNHNY, CDR2 SVGAGI (reference sequence). The CDR3 runs 16 residues. The CDR3 protein is CASSYGLEYSYNEQFF. CDR3 in DNA: TGTGCCAGCAGTTACGGGCTTGAATACTCCTACAATGAGCAGTTCTTC.

This clonotype was counted only a few times. This CDR3 reads CASSASGGPHGVRFF. DNA for the CDR3: TGTGCCAGCAGCGCTAGCGGGGGGCCCCATGGGGTCCGGTTCTTC. The chain joins TRBV9 to TRBJ2-1, with 11 positions matching TRBD2. J gave up 15 bases and V 3 bases, and 14 bases lay outside the gene matches. The V gene's germline CDR1 is SGDLS and CDR2 YYNGEE. This CDR3 comprises 15 residues. Based on the CDR3 plus reference TRBV9 and TRBJ2-1, the full variable domain is DSGVTQTPKHLITATGQRVTLRCSPRSGDLSVYWYQQSLDQGLQFLIQYYNGEERAKGNILERFSAQQFPDLHSELNLSSLELGDSALYFCASSASGGPHGVRFFGPGTRLTVL.

The chain is built from TRBV27 and TRBJ2-7; 9 bases agree with TRBD1. The germline CDR1 and CDR2 sequences are MNHEY and SMNVEV (reference sequence). The CDR3 consists of 12 residues. J lost 7 bases, V lost 6 bases, and 4 bases had no gene match. The CDR3 here is CASRQGAEEQYF. Written as DNA, the CDR3 is TGTGCCAGCAGACAGGGGGCGGAAGAGCAGTACTTC.

The V gene is TRBV29-1, the J gene TRBJ2-7; no firm D call. CDR3 length: 12 residues. The germline V and J ends were trimmed by 4 bases and 0 bases, with 7 bases remaining between them. Germline V gene lookup returns CDR1 SQVTM and CDR2 ANQGSEA. CDR3 coding DNA: TGCAGCGTTGCGGAGAGCTCCTACGAGCAGTACTTC. Encoded protein: CSVAESSYEQYF.

A word on this clonotype: Since a much larger clone is just one base distant, this may be a read error. The rearrangement uses TRBV12-3 or TRBV12-4 and TRBJ2-7, with D unresolved. The CDR3 is 14 residues long. V dropped 4 bases and J dropped 1 base, with 11 bases sitting between them. The CDR3 region is CASSYTEESYEQYF. CDR3 DNA sequence: TGTGCCAGCAGTTACACGGAAGAATCCTACGAGCAGTACTTC.

The chain joins TRBV29-1 to TRBJ2-3; D gene uncertain. The CDR3 covers 12 residues. The V and J ends lost 8 bases and 1 base respectively, with 10 bases between them. The germline CDR1 and CDR2 sequences are SQVTM and ANQGSEA. The CDR3 DNA reads as TGCAGCCCCTACGCCGGCACAGATACGCAGTATTTT. Its translation: CSPYAGTDTQYF.

The sample holds a few counts of this clonotype. The V call is TRBV10-3, the J call TRBJ2-7; a weak D match, TRBD2 (6 bases). The CDR3 totals 16 residues. Deletions cut 2 bases from V and 0 bases from J, with 14 bases between. The germline V gene encodes CDR1 ENHRY and CDR2 SYGVKD. For the CDR3, the DNA is TGTGCCATCAGTGAGCCGGGACGGGGGAGCTCCTACGAGCAGTACTTC. Encoded protein: CAISEPGRGSSYEQYF.

The chain uses TRBV4-3 and TRBJ2-1; TRBD2 matches at 12 bases. CDR3 length: 18 residues. The junction had 12 bases not matched to a gene; V was cut back by 0 bases and J by 9 bases. Germline values: CDR1 LGHNA, CDR2 YSLEER. CDR3 coding DNA: TGCGCCAGCAGCCAAGATAAGAGGGCTAGCGGGGGGGATAGTGAGCAGTTCTTC. This sequence encodes CASSQDKRASGGDSEQFF.

V and J are TRBV4-1 and TRBJ2-2, with D maybe TRBD1 (6 bases). The germline CDR1 and CDR2 sequences are MGHRA and YSYEKL. Trimming left V 6 bases short and J 4 bases short, with 15 bases between. The CDR3 length is 15 residues. CDR3 in DNA: TGCGCCAGCAGTACCGGACAGACCCTCACCGGGGAGCTGTTTTTT. It encodes CASSTGQTLTGELFF.

The chain employs TRBV29-1 and TRBJ1-1; 7 bases line up with TRBD1. The V and J ends lost 7 bases and 0 bases, in that order; junction bases with no gene match: 5. The CDR3 sequence is 13 residues long. CDR1 SQVTM and CDR2 ANQGSEA come from the germline V gene. The CDR3 sequence is CSGQTGMNTEAFF. The CDR3 DNA follows: TGCAGCGGTCAGACAGGGATGAACACTGAAGCTTTCTTT.

The chain recombines TRBV27 with TRBJ1-1; D is unclear. Germline lookup yields CDR1 MNHEY and CDR2 SMNVEV (reference sequence). This CDR3 comprises 12 residues. V lost 2 bases to trimming and J lost 3 bases, with 4 bases between them. CDR3 loop: CASSLGHTEAFF. Here the CDR3 DNA reads TGTGCCAGCAGTTTAGGCCACACTGAAGCTTTCTTT.